This TCR beta chain was observed in a study of early T cells in non-severe SARS-CoV-2 infection. At the level of the study: With bulk RNA from unsorted whole blood as input, sequencing yielded unpaired chains.

Study-wide findings and caveats: The study's VDJdb matching favored anti-spike CD8 responses and missed private and CD4 specificities.

Attachment of unique molecular identifiers was made to individual cDNA molecules. MiXCR was run by TCRdb on the 5' RACE reads, yielding one entry per CDR3 protein. The sample records around 44,000 distinct CDR3 sequences, around 10% being singletons. This clonotype was seen repeatedly, ten times or more. Antigen: not known. This CDR3 has 15 residues. Germline V gives CDR1 MGHRA, CDR2 YSYEKL. With V trimmed by 4 bases and J by 4 bases, 6 bases remained unmatched. Input material: whole blood. V usage is TRBV4-1 and J usage is TRBJ2-1; 8 bases map to TRBD1. The source is an adult who was a healthcare worker with PCR-confirmed SARS-CoV-2 infection or an uninfected control (not recorded which). The CDR3 nucleotides are TGCGCCAGCAGCCCCGAGGACAGGGATTACAATGAGCAGTTCTTC. Translation gives CASSPEDRDYNEQFF.